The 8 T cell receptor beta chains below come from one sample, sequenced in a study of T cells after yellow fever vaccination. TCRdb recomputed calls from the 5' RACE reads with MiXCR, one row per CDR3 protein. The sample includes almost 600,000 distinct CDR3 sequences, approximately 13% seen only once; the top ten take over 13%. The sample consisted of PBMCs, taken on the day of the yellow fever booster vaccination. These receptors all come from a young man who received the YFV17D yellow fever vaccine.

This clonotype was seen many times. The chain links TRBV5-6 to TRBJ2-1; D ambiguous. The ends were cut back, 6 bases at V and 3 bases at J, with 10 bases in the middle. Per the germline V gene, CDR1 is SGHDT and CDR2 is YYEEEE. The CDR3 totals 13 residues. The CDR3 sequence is CASNPSLYNEQFF. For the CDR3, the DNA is TGTGCCAGCAACCCTAGTCTCTACAATGAGCAGTTCTTC.

CDR3 sequence: CASSSSPGTGRTGELFF. As DNA, the CDR3 is TGTGCCAGCAGTTCCAGCCCCGGGACAGGACGCACCGGGGAGCTGTTTTTT. The chain employs TRBV28 and TRBJ2-2; 8 bases map to TRBD1. This CDR3 is built from 17 residues. The V gene end was trimmed by 4 bases and the J gene end by 4 bases; junction bases not matched to a gene: 11. Germline lookup yields CDR1 MDHEN and CDR2 SYDVKM.

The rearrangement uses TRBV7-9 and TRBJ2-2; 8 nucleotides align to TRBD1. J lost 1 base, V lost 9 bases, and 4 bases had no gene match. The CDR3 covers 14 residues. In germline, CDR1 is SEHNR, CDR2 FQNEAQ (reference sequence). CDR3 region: CASWGQVNTGELFF. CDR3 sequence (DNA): TGTGCCAGTTGGGGACAGGTGAACACCGGGGAGCTGTTTTTT.

The CDR3 DNA sequence: TGCAGTGCCCTAGGATTTTCTGGAAACACCATATATTTT. Translated: CSALGFSGNTIYF. The gene calls are TRBV20-1 and TRBJ1-3; D is uncertain. Germline loops: CDR1 DFQATT, CDR2 SNEGSKA (reference sequence). CDR3 length: 13 amino acids. The germline V and J ends were trimmed by 6 bases and 1 base, with 10 bases remaining between them.

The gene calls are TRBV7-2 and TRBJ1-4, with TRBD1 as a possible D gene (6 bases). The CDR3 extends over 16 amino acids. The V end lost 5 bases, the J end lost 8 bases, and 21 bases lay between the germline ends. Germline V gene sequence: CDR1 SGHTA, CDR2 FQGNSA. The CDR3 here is CASSPKGTTSREKLFF. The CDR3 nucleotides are TGTGCCAGCAGCCCTAAAGGGACAACATCGAGGGAAAAACTGTTTTTT.

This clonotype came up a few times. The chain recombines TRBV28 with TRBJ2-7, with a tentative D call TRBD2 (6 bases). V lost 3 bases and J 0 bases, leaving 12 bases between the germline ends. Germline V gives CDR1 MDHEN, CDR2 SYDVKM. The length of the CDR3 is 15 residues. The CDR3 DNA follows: TGTGCCAGCAGTTTGGGCGGGGAAGACTCCTACGAGCAGTACTTC. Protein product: CASSLGGEDSYEQYF. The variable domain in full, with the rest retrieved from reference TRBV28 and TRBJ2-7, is DVKVTQSSRYLVKRTGEKVFLECVQDMDHENMFWYRQDPGLGLRLIYFSYDVKMKEKGDIPEGYSVSREKKERFSLILESASTNQTSMYLCASSLGGEDSYEQYFGPGTRLTVT.

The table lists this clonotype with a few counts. CDR3 sequence reads: CASSLDRGREKFSYEQYF. For the CDR3, the DNA is TGTGCCAGCAGCTTAGATCGTGGGAGGGAAAAATTTTCCTACGAGCAGTACTTC. V and J are TRBV11-2 and TRBJ2-7, with 7 bases lining up with TRBD2. CDR1 SGHAT and CDR2 FQNNGV come from the germline V gene. This CDR3 comprises 18 residues. Losses at the gene ends were 0 bases for V and 1 base for J; bases not matched to a gene: 12.

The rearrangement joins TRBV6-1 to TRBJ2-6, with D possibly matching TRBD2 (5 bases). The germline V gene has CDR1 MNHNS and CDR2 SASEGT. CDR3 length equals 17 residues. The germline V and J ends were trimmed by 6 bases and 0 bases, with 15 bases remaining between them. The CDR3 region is CASRRLPSNSGANVLTF. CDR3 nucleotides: TGTGCCAGCAGACGCCTGCCTAGCAACTCTGGGGCCAACGTCCTGACTTTC.